This TCR beta chain was captured by sequencing in a study of T cell responses to AZD1222 COVID-19 vaccine. Whole-study findings and limits: Reports say nearly half of spike-specific TCRs go after unmutated variant regions.

Clones were sequenced by immunoSEQ multiplex PCR, and TCRdb holds only the in-frame ones, with some missing. Among some 120,000 clones, about 85% were seen once, and the ten largest hold 2.5% to 3.5%. Pooling of second doses given at about 4 or about 12 weeks was done. This clone was observed once. Its cognate antigen is unknown. The sample was peripheral blood, taken 28 days after the second AZD1222 dose. The origin of this receptor is an adult who received the AZD1222 COVID-19 vaccine.

The CDR3 DNA reads TGTGCCAGCTCACCTTACTCGGGGGAAAAACTGTTTTTT. It yields the protein CASSPYSGEKLFF. The rearrangement uses TRBV18 and TRBJ1-4; D gene unclear. The V gene lost 3 bases and the J gene lost 8 bases, with 10 bases spanning the gap. The germline V gene encodes CDR1 KGHSH and CDR2 LQKENI. The CDR3 covers 13 residues.